The table lists the clone carrying this TCR beta chain with a few counts. As yet, its antigen is unknown. These data are taken from a study of T cell repertoires in cytomegalovirus infection. General study results and limits: In two of eight donors, the top clonotype was HLA-C-restricted CMV-specific. Cumulative public TCR beta family frequency identified CMV carriers with the relevant HLA.

Each CDR3 protein gets one entry after TCRdb re-called the reads with MiXCR. The repertoire includes approximately 500,000 distinct CDR3 sequences, approximately 26% of them detected once, and 13% sits in the top ten. Germline trimming cut 4 bases from V and 3 bases from J; bases unmatched to any gene: 3. In germline, CDR1 is SGHRS, CDR2 YFSETQ. This CDR3 is 14 amino acids long. The chain joins TRBV5-1 to TRBJ2-5; 10 bases are a match to TRBD1. The sequencing sample was made of PBMCs. This clonotype was sampled from a human donor in good health (CMV status not recorded). Some clones in this sample may be carry-over from other donors' samples. The CDR3 here is CASSKDRGEETQYF. The CDR3 nucleotides are TGCGCCAGCAGCAAGGACAGGGGGGAAGAGACCCAGTACTTC.